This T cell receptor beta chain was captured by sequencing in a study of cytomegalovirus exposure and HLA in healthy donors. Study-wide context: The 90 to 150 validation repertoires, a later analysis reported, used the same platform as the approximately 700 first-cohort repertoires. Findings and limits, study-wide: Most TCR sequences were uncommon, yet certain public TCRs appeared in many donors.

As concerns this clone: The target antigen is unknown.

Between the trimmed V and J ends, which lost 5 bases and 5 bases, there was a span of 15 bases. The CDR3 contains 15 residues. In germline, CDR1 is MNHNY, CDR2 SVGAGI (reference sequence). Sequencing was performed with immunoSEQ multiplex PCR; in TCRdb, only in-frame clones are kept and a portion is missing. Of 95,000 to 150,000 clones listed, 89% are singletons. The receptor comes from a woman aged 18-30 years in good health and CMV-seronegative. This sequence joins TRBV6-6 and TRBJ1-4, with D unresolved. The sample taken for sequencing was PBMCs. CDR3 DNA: TGTGCCAGCAGTATACCCGGGGAGGGCAATGAAAAACTGTTTTTT. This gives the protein CASSIPGEGNEKLFF.